This paragraph covers one T cell receptor (beta chain) sequence. The antigen is undetermined. The sample is drawn from a study of shared clonotypes between healthy human individuals. The deep-level immunoSEQ assay was used. Clones were read by immunoSEQ multiplex PCR, and TCRdb kept only the in-frame ones, dropping some. This sample has more than 2 million clones, with about 94% found just once. Per germline, CDR1 WNHNN and CDR2 SYGVQD (reference sequence). The CDR3 is 17 amino acids. Losses at the gene ends were 8 bases for V and 1 base for J; bases not matched to a gene: 15. CD8 cells regarded as naive lacked CD45RO, were positively chosen for CCR7, and omitted terminally differentiated effector memory CD45RA+ cells. Study-wide findings and caveats: Unshared clonotypes carried lower generation probabilities than those common to all four donors. Estimated clonotype richness was generally higher in naive than memory subsets. It was expected that sequencing depth would affect clonotype sharing among donors.

The gene calls are TRBV10-1 and TRBJ2-7; 9 bases match TRBD2. The receptor comes from a man aged 18 to 35 in good health. Some clones in this sample may be carry-over from other donors' samples. Specimen: naive CD8+ T cells from PBMCs. The CDR3 is CASGRTFLAGASYEQYF. The CDR3 nucleotides read TGCGCCAGCGGACGGACCTTCTTAGCGGGAGCGTCCTACGAGCAGTACTTC.